One and the same sample provided the 22 T cell receptor beta chains below, sequenced in a study of T cell repertoires in cytomegalovirus infection. No antigen has been identified for these receptors. TCRdb called the reads again in MiXCR, with one record for every CDR3 protein. The data show a few hundred thousand distinct CDR3 sequences, more than 40% seen once. The source material was cultured PBMCs, sampled from culture after CMV antigen stimulation. The receptors here all came from a human donor in good health (CMV status not recorded). Some clones in this sample may be carry-over from other donors' samples.

The chain couples TRBV11-2 to TRBJ2-2, with a possible D match to TRBD2 (6 bases). With 3 bases removed from V and 3 bases from J, the gap between germline ends came to 11 bases. CDR1 is SGHAT, CDR2 FQNNGV, per germline. The CDR3 has 15 residues. CDR3 DNA sequence: TGTGCCAGCAGCTTCCGGACTACTTACACCGGGGAGCTGTTTTTT. Amino acid sequence: CASSFRTTYTGELFF.

This chain uses TRBV27 with TRBJ1-6; 8 bases fit TRBD1. Germline assignment: CDR1 MNHEY and CDR2 SMNVEV (reference sequence). The CDR3 loop spans 16 amino acids. V lost 5 bases and J lost 8; bases outside the gene matches: 11. The CDR3 protein is CASSPTRTGWDSPLHF. In DNA form, the CDR3 reads TGTGCCAGCAGTCCTACCCGGACAGGGTGGGATTCACCCCTCCACTTT.

The chain employs TRBV7-2 and TRBJ2-1; D perhaps matches TRBD2 (5 bases). Germline V CDR1 and CDR2: SGHTA, FQGNSA. V lost 3 bases to trimming and J lost 9 bases, with 12 bases between them. The length of the CDR3 is 13 residues. Here the CDR3 DNA reads TGTGCCAGCAGCTTCGGAGGAGTGGGTGAGCAGTTCTTC. Amino acid sequence: CASSFGGVGEQFF. Using reference TRBV7-2 and TRBJ2-1 for the parts outside the CDR3, the full variable domain is GAGVSQSPSNKVTEKGKDVELRCDPISGHTALYWYRQSLGQGLEFLIYFQGNSAPDKSGLPSDRFSAERTGGSVSTLTIQRTQQEDSAVYLCASSFGGVGEQFFGPGTRLTVL.

V is TRBV4-3 and J is TRBJ2-5; 7 positions match TRBD1. Per the germline V gene, CDR1 is LGHNA and CDR2 is YSLEER. V lost 3 bases and J lost 5; bases outside the gene matches: 12. The CDR3 extends over 16 amino acids. The CDR3 loop reads CASSQDGTVGWETQYF. The CDR3 DNA follows: TGCGCCAGCAGCCAGGACGGGACAGTTGGTTGGGAGACCCAGTACTTC.

This clonotype was picked up one time. The V and J genes are TRBV5-1 and TRBJ2-1; TRBD2 is a possible D gene (7 bases). The germline gives CDR1 SGHRS, CDR2 YFSETQ. The CDR3 consists of 16 residues. V shed 4 bases and J shed 1 base, with 15 bases lying between them. The CDR3 spells CASSLGGGLSYNEQFF. In DNA form, the CDR3 reads TGCGCCAGCAGCCTAGGGGGGGGTTTATCCTACAATGAGCAGTTCTTC.

This clonotype has just a few counts. This rearrangement joins TRBV4-1 to TRBJ2-7; D not resolved. This CDR3 spans 13 amino acids. Germline CDR1 and CDR2: MGHRA and YSYEKL. Trimming stripped 0 bases from V and 3 bases from J, with 6 bases between. CDR3 loop: CASSQDIRYEQYF. The CDR3 DNA reads TGCGCCAGCAGCCAAGACATCCGCTACGAGCAGTACTTC.

The chain has TRBV7-8 and TRBJ2-1; 9 bases are shared with TRBD2. Per the germline V gene, CDR1 is SGHVS and CDR2 is FQNEAQ. This CDR3 comprises 18 residues. V was clipped by 2 bases and J by 5 bases; unmatched bases: 13. Written as DNA, the CDR3 is TGTGCCAGCAGCTTACGGGTCTGGGCTAGCGGGGCAAACAATGAGCAGTTCTTC. This codes for CASSLRVWASGANNEQFF.

This clonotype was recorded many times. The chain uses TRBV7-2 and TRBJ2-1; 13 bases agree with TRBD2. CDR3 length: 16 amino acids. CDR1 is SGHTA and CDR2 is FQGNSA in the germline V gene. Trimming cost V 5 bases and J 4 bases; bases outside gene matches: 5. The CDR3 sequence: CASSTSLAGGYNEQFF. The CDR3 DNA reads as TGTGCCAGCAGCACCTCACTAGCGGGGGGGTACAATGAGCAGTTCTTC. Together with reference TRBV7-2 and TRBJ2-1, the CDR3 gives the full variable domain: GAGVSQSPSNKVTEKGKDVELRCDPISGHTALYWYRQSLGQGLEFLIYFQGNSAPDKSGLPSDRFSAERTGGSVSTLTIQRTQQEDSAVYLCASSTSLAGGYNEQFFGPGTRLTVL.

This clonotype was seen many times. V gene TRBV7-2 combines with J gene TRBJ2-5; D is unclear. The CDR3 is 11 residues long. CDR1 is SGHTA and CDR2 is FQGNSA in the germline V gene. Trimming took 4 bases from V and 5 from J, leaving 5 bases between them. The CDR3 bases are TGTGCCAGCAGCTCTTGGGAGACCCAGTACTTC. Its translation is CASSSWETQYF. Full variable domain (missing parts from reference TRBV7-2 and TRBJ2-5): GAGVSQSPSNKVTEKGKDVELRCDPISGHTALYWYRQSLGQGLEFLIYFQGNSAPDKSGLPSDRFSAERTGGSVSTLTIQRTQQEDSAVYLCASSSWETQYFGPGTRLLVL.

V gene TRBV28 combines with J gene TRBJ2-1; D ambiguous. CDR1 MDHEN and CDR2 SYDVKM come from the germline V gene. V gave up 5 bases and J gave up 5 bases, with 7 bases separating them. The CDR3 contains 12 residues. The CDR3 loop reads CASSDPNNEQFF. The CDR3, as DNA: TGTGCCAGCAGTGACCCCAACAATGAGCAGTTCTTC.

This clonotype has more than one count but fewer than ten. This chain links TRBV7-2 with TRBJ2-1; TRBD2 might be the D (6 bases). Trimming shortened V by 8 bases and J by 8 bases, and 25 bases separated the two germline ends. Germline V gene lookup returns CDR1 SGHTA and CDR2 FQGNSA. There are 16 residues in the CDR3. The CDR3 DNA follows: TGTGCCAGCTCCAGCGGTTGGAGGGCTGAGATCGATGAGCAGTTCTTC. It encodes CASSSGWRAEIDEQFF.

The V and J genes are TRBV19 and TRBJ2-3; no reliable D call. Germline lookup yields CDR1 LNHDA and CDR2 SQIVND (reference sequence). The CDR3 runs to 11 residues. The ends were cut back, 3 bases at V and 6 bases at J, with 4 bases in the middle. The CDR3 is CASSIEDTQYF. The DNA for the CDR3 is TGTGCCAGTAGTATTGAGGATACGCAGTATTTT.

This clonotype has just a few counts. The gene calls are TRBV7-9 and TRBJ1-3; no firm D call. CDR1 SEHNR and CDR2 FQNEAQ come from the germline V gene (reference sequence). The CDR3 has 15 residues. V gave up 4 bases and J gave up 0 bases, with 10 bases separating them. The CDR3 spells CASSSQGFSGNTIYF. For the CDR3, the DNA is TGTGCCAGCAGCTCCCAAGGCTTCTCTGGAAACACCATATATTTT.

The sample holds a few counts of this clonotype. The chain employs TRBV7-2 and TRBJ2-7, with D possibly being TRBD2 (6 bases). V lost 1 base to trimming and J lost 6 bases, with 13 bases between them. CDR1 and CDR2 (germline): SGHTA, FQGNSA. The CDR3 is made up of 14 amino acids. This chain's CDR3 is CASSLGGTQGEQYF. CDR3 coding DNA: TGTGCCAGCAGCTTAGGCGGGACCCAAGGCGAGCAGTACTTC. Together with reference TRBV7-2 and TRBJ2-7, the CDR3 gives the full variable domain: GAGVSQSPSNKVTEKGKDVELRCDPISGHTALYWYRQSLGQGLEFLIYFQGNSAPDKSGLPSDRFSAERTGGSVSTLTIQRTQQEDSAVYLCASSLGGTQGEQYFGPGTRLTVT.

The chain has TRBV7-2 and TRBJ2-1; tentative D call: TRBD1 (6 bases). Between the trimmed V and J ends, which lost 2 bases and 5 bases, there was a span of 13 bases. Germline assignment: CDR1 SGHTA and CDR2 FQGNSA. The CDR3 runs 15 residues. CDR3 DNA sequence: TGTGCCAGCAGCTTACGCACCCGGACAGACAATGAGCAGTTCTTC. It yields the protein CASSLRTRTDNEQFF.

The chain has TRBV7-2 and TRBJ2-1; 7 bases line up with TRBD2. This CDR3 has 15 amino acids. Germline V gene lookup returns CDR1 SGHTA and CDR2 FQGNSA. The ends lost 5 bases at V and 8 bases at J; junction bases unmatched: 12. In nucleotides, the CDR3 is TGTGCCAGCAGCCCATCGGCTAGCGGCCGCTATGAGCAGTTCTTC. Amino acid sequence: CASSPSASGRYEQFF.

This clonotype was counted at least ten times. The chain links TRBV7-2 to TRBJ1-5, with D hard to call. The germline CDR1 and CDR2 sequences are SGHTA and FQGNSA. This CDR3 comprises 14 residues. Trimming stripped 1 base from V and 2 bases from J, with 6 bases between. The CDR3 nucleotides read TGTGCCAGCAGCTTAGGCCCTGGCAATCAGCCCCAGCATTTT. It encodes CASSLGPGNQPQHF. The variable domain in full, completed from reference TRBV7-2 and TRBJ1-5, reads GAGVSQSPSNKVTEKGKDVELRCDPISGHTALYWYRQSLGQGLEFLIYFQGNSAPDKSGLPSDRFSAERTGGSVSTLTIQRTQQEDSAVYLCASSLGPGNQPQHFGDGTRLSIL.

In its sample, this clonotype was seen a few times. The chain combines TRBV7-2 with TRBJ2-7, with 7 bases aligning to TRBD1. The CDR3 covers 14 residues. Germline CDR1 SGHTA, CDR2 FQGNSA. V shed 8 bases and J 7 bases; nucleotides not matched to a gene: 14. The CDR3: CASQFGRGSGEQYF. The CDR3 DNA reads as TGTGCCAGCCAGTTCGGCAGGGGGTCAGGGGAGCAGTACTTC.

This clonotype appeared a few times. The V gene is TRBV6-6, the J gene TRBJ2-1, with D perhaps being TRBD1 or TRBD2 (6 bases each). V gave up 2 bases and J gave up 0 bases, with 14 bases separating them. Germline CDR1 reads MNHNY; CDR2 reads SVGAGI (reference sequence). This CDR3 comprises 17 residues. The CDR3: CASSYPEGGYSYNEQFF. The CDR3 DNA follows: TGTGCCAGCAGTTACCCCGAAGGGGGGTACTCCTACAATGAGCAGTTCTTC.

About this clonotype: This is likely an artifact of a read error, given a far larger clone one base away. V gene TRBV7-2 combines with J gene TRBJ2-6, with D perhaps TRBD1 (6 bases). The CDR3 totals 15 residues. The V gene's germline CDR1 is SGHTA and CDR2 FQGNSA. The CDR3 nucleotides read TGTGCCAGAAGCTTAGGGGGCTCTGGGGCCAACGTCCTGACTTTC. This gives the protein CARSLGGSGANVLTF.

This clonotype was recorded at least ten times. V and J are TRBV7-9 and TRBJ1-5; D is possibly TRBD1 (5 bases). Trimming stripped 2 bases from V and 7 bases from J, with 9 bases between. This CDR3 has 13 residues. Germline CDR1 and CDR2: SEHNR and FQNEAQ (reference sequence). CDR3 protein: CASSLTRDQPQHF. As DNA, the CDR3 is TGTGCCAGCAGCTTAACCAGGGACCAGCCCCAGCATTTT.

The chain carries TRBV7-2 and TRBJ2-1; maybe TRBD1 (6 bases). V lost 5 bases to trimming and J lost 10 bases, with 15 bases between them. The CDR3 sequence is 13 residues long. Germline V gene lookup returns CDR1 SGHTA and CDR2 FQGNSA. The CDR3 is CASSQGGFGEQFF. The CDR3 region has the DNA TGTGCCAGCAGCCAAGGGGGTTTTGGGGAGCAGTTCTTC.